The subject of this entry is one T cell receptor (beta chain). The antigen remains undetermined. It was with random hexamers that about 0.45 to 1 ug RNA was reverse transcribed. Across 54 Vbeta and 13 Jbeta, TCR beta CDR3 was amplified with immunoSEQ multiplex PCR. MiXCR, applied by TCRdb to the immunoSEQ multiplex PCR reads, yields one record per CDR3 protein. The profile shows around 26,000 distinct CDR3 sequences, 90% to 95% of them singletons. The data are from a study of CD8 T cells in Susac syndrome. Study findings and constraints: As the study acknowledged, the number of individuals who were part of its TCR sequencing and HLA analysis was relatively small.

The authors carried out high-throughput sequencing of TCR beta. They applied it to CD8+ and CD4+ T cells obtained from blood. Negative isolation yielded CD4+ and CD8+ T cells, and FACS enriched TEMRA cells. Sequences were obtained from CD8+ T cells from PBMCs. The clonotype was recovered from a human donor in good health.

The DNA of the CDR3 is TGTGCCACCCAGGGGGGGGCCATGTACAATGAGCAGTTCTTC. Translating gives CATQGGAMYNEQFF. The rearrangement uses TRBV24-1 and TRBJ2-1; D is possibly TRBD1 or TRBD2 (7 bases each). Germline CDR1 reads KGHDR; CDR2 reads SFDVKD. The CDR3 loop spans 14 amino acids. The ends were cut back, 9 bases at V and 4 bases at J, with 15 bases in the middle.